This T cell receptor beta chain was documented in a study of blood T cell repertoires in COVID-19. Study as a whole: Some COVID-19 samples were acute and others convalescent; all came from the United States, Italy and Spain. Nucleic acid was either cDNA or gDNA, and it came from T cells, B-cell-depleted T cells, or PBMCs.

Assay: immunoSEQ multiplex PCR; the TCRdb copy retains only in-frame clones and omits some. The data hold over 200,000 clones, with roughly 84% observed a single time. This clone showed up just a few times. V dropped 7 bases and J dropped 4 bases, with 13 bases sitting between them. CDR1 and CDR2 from the germline V gene are SNHLY and FYNNEI. The CDR3 has 14 amino acids. The sample taken for sequencing was peripheral blood. This sequence was found in a man in his forties with acute or convalescent COVID-19. This chain joins TRBV2 and TRBJ2-2; perhaps TRBD1 as D (6 bases). CDR3 DNA sequence: TGTGCCAGCAAATTGACAGGTTTCACCGGGGAGCTGTTTTTT. It yields the protein CASKLTGFTGELFF.